This TCR beta chain is from a study of blood T cell repertoires in COVID-19. Study overall: COVID-19 samples collected from the United States, Italy and Spain covered acute and convalescent phases.

In the authors' workflow: How many nucleated cells were present was estimated from reference gene primer amplification. Profiled with immunoSEQ multiplex PCR; TCRdb holds only in-frame clones, not every one. The DNA was the basis for D and trimming; V, J and clone size are from that table. The data show some 120,000 clones, about 84% seen once. The germline V gene has CDR1 GTSNPN and CDR2 SVGIG (reference sequence). V lost 5 bases and J 4 bases, leaving 16 bases between the germline ends. The CDR3 is made up of 14 amino acids. The specimen sequenced was peripheral blood. The genes are TRBV30 and TRBJ2-3; D might be TRBD2 (7 bases). The sequence came from a woman aged 55-70 years with acute or convalescent COVID-19. The CDR3 is CAWGVWGGADTQYF. CDR3 bases: TGTGCCTGGGGGGTCTGGGGGGGCGCAGATACGCAGTATTTT.